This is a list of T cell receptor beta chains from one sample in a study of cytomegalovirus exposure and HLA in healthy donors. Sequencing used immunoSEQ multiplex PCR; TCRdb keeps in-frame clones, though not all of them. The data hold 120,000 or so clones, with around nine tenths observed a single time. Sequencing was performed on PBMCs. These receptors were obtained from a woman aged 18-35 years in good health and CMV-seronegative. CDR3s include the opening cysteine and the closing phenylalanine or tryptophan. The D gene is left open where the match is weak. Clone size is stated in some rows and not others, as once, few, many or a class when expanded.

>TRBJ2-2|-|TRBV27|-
TGTGCCAGCAGTTTCGAAGGGGATACCGGGGAGCTGTTTTTT
CASSFEGDTGELFF
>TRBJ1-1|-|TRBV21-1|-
TGTGCCAGCAGCAAAGAGAAGACGATTGGACAGACGAACACTGAAGCTTTCTTT
CASSKEKTIGQTNTEAFF
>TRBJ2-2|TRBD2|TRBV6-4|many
TGTGCCAGCAGTGACATAGCGGGGGCGAACACCGGGGAGCTGTTTTTT
CASSDIAGANTGELFF
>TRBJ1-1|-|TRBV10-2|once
TGCGCCAGCACCCTACACACTGAAGCTTTCTTT
CASTLHTEAFF
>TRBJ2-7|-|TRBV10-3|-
TGTGCCATCAGTGACGGTTCCTACGAGCAGTACTTC
CAISDGSYEQYF
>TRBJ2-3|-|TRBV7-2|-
TGTGCCAGCAGCTTATCAGTAACAGATACGCAGTATTTT
CASSLSVTDTQYF
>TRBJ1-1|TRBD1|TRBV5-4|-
TGTGCCAGCAGCTTGGGGGCGGCAGGGGGCGCCGCGGCTTTCTTT
CASSLGAAGGAAAFF
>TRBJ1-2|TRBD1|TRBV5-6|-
TGTGCCAGCAGCGAAAGGGGACAGACCTATGGCTACACCTTC
CASSERGQTYGYTF
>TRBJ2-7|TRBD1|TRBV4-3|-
TGCGCCAGCAGCCAAGGGACAGGGGGCAATTACGAGCAGTACTTC
CASSQGTGGNYEQYF
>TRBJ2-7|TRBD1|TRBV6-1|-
TGTGCCAGCAGTGAGAGGGCGACAGGGTCCTACGAGCAGTACTTC
CASSERATGSYEQYF
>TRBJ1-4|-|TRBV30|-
TGTGCCTGGAGTGAGAATCCAGGGTATATTAATGAAAAACTGTTTTTT
CAWSENPGYINEKLFF
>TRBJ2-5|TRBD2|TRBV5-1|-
TGCGCCAGCAGCTTGGGGACTAGCGGAGAGACCCAGTACTTC
CASSLGTSGETQYF
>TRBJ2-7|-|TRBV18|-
TGTGCCAGCTCACCGGCGAGCGGTTCTACCTACGAGCAGTACTTC
CASSPASGSTYEQYF
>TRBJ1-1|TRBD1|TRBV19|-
TGTGCCAGTAGTAGAGGGACAGGGAGGAACACTGAAGCTTTCTTT
CASSRGTGRNTEAFF
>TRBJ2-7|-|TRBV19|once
TGTGCCAGTTCCGCCGCGGGACCCTCCTACGAGCAGTACTTC
CASSAAGPSYEQYF
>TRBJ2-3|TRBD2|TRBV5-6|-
TGTGCCAGCAGCTTGGCGACTAGCGGTAGCACAGATACGCAGTATTTT
CASSLATSGSTDTQYF
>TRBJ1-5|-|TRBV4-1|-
TGCGCCAGCAGCCTAGGCAGGTTGGGCCAGGGGAATCAGCCCCAGCATTTT
CASSLGRLGQGNQPQHF
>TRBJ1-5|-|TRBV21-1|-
TGTGCCAGCTACAAGGGACAGGGGAGGACTCAGCCCCAGCATTTT
CASYKGQGRTQPQHF
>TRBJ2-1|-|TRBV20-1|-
TGCAGTGCCAACGTCGAGAATGAGCAGTTCTTC
CSANVENEQFF
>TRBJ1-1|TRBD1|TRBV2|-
TGTGCCAGCAGTGATCGCGACAGGGGCACTGAAGCTTTCTTT
CASSDRDRGTEAFF
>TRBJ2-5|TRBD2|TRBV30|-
TGTGCCTGGAGTCCGGGGGGCCAAGAGACCCAGTACTTC
CAWSPGGQETQYF
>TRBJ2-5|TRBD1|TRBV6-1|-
TGTGCCAGCAGTGAATGGGGGACAGGGGTAATGGCCCAGTACTTC
CASSEWGTGVMAQYF
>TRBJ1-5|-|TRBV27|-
TGTGCCAGCAGTTTTTCCGGGGTCAATCAGCCCCAGCATTTT
CASSFSGVNQPQHF
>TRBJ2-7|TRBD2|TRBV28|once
TGTGCCAGCAGGTTCCTAGCGGGAGTAGTAGGCGACGAGCAGTACTTC
CASRFLAGVVGDEQYF
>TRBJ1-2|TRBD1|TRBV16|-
TGTGCCAGCACCCAAACAGGGGGTGTCTATGGCTACACCTTC
CASTQTGGVYGYTF
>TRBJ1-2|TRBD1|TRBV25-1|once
TGTGCCAGCAGTGAATCAGGGGGCGACTATGGCTACACCTTC
CASSESGGDYGYTF
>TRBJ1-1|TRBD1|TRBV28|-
TGTGCCAGCAGTTTAACCAGGGGGATGAACACTGAAGCTTTCTTT
CASSLTRGMNTEAFF
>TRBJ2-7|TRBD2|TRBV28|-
TGTGCCAGCAGTTTAAAAACCACGGGACTAGGATTCTACGAGCAGTACTTC
CASSLKTTGLGFYEQYF
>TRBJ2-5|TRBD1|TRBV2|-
TGTGCCAGCAGCCGAGACAGGGGTGATCAAGAGACCCAGTACTTC
CASSRDRGDQETQYF
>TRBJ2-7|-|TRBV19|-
TGTGCCAGTAGTATCCCGGGACATCCCTACGAGCAGTACTTC
CASSIPGHPYEQYF
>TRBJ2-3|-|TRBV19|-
TGTGCCAGTAGTCCCGAAGCGCGGTACACAGATACGCAGTATTTT
CASSPEARYTDTQYF
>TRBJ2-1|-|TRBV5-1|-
TGCGCCAGCAGCAAACAGCCTTCAGGGTTTAATGAGCAGTTCTTC
CASSKQPSGFNEQFF
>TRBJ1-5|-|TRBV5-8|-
TGTGCCAGCAGCTTGAAAGGGGAAGGCAAGAGTTCGGGTCAGCCCCAGCATTTT
CASSLKGEGKSSGQPQHF
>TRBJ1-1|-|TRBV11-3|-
TGTGCCAGCAGCTTACCAGGGTTGAACACTGAAGCTTTCTTT
CASSLPGLNTEAFF
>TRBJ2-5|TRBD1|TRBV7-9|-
TGTGCCAGCAGCTTAGGCCCCCTCAGGGGGAGAGTAGAGACCCAGTACTTC
CASSLGPLRGRVETQYF
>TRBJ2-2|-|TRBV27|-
TGTGCCAGCAGTTTAGGGGACTACACCGGGGAGCTGTTTTTT
CASSLGDYTGELFF
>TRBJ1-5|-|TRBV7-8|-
TGTGCCAGCAGCGTGGACAGCGATTATAGCAATCAGCCCCAGCATTTT
CASSVDSDYSNQPQHF
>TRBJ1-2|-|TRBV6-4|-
TGTGCCAGCAGTGACCGAACTCGGGGCTACACCTTC
CASSDRTRGYTF
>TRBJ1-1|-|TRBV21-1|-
TGTGCCAGCAGCTTTGGGGGCTTCAGGAACACTGAAGCTTTCTTT
CASSFGGFRNTEAFF
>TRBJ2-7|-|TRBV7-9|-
TGTGCCAGCAGGGGCCAGGGGGGCTACGAGCAGTACTTC
CASRGQGGYEQYF
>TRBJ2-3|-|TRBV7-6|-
TGTGCCAGCAGCTCTGGGGGGGCCGCGGATACGCAGTATTTT
CASSSGGAADTQYF
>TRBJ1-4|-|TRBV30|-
TGTGCCTGGAGCGAACAGAATAATGAAAAACTGTTTTTT
CAWSEQNNEKLFF
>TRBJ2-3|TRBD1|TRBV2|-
TGTGCCAGCAGAAGGACAGGGACCCCAGATACGCAGTATTTT
CASRRTGTPDTQYF
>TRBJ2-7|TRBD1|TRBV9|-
TGTGCCAGCAGCCCCCGGACAGGGATAGTCGAGCAGTACTTC
CASSPRTGIVEQYF
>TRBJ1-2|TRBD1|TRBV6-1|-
TGTGCCAGCAGAGAAAACTCCGGGACAGGGGGAGGCTACACCTTC
CASRENSGTGGGYTF
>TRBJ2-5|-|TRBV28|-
TGTGCCAGCATCCGGGGGGAGACCCAGTACTTC
CASIRGETQYF
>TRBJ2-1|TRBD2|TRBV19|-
TGTGCCAGTAGTATATCACTAGCGGGATGGAATGAGCAGTTCTTC
CASSISLAGWNEQFF
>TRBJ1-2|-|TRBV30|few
TGTGCCTGGACCCCAATCGGAGCTAACTATGGCTACACCTTC
CAWTPIGANYGYTF
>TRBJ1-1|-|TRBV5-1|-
TGCGCCAGCCCCCTATTCGATTTCTTT
CASPLFDFF
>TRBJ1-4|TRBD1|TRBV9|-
TGTGCCAGCAGCGTAGAATCAGGGGGCAATGAAAAACTGTTTTTT
CASSVESGGNEKLFF
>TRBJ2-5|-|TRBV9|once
TGTGCCAGCAGCCCGCGGGCGGGGACAGAGACCCAGTACTTC
CASSPRAGTETQYF
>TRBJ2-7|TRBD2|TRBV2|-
TGTGCCACGAAAGGGCGGGCTAGCGGCTCCTACGAGCAGTACTTC
CATKGRASGSYEQYF
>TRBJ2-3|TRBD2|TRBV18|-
TGTGCCAGCTCACCTTTTAGCGGGAGTACAGATACGCAGTATTTT
CASSPFSGSTDTQYF
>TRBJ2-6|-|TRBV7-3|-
TGTGCCAGCAGCTCCCAGGGGGGCTCTGGGGCCAACGTCCTGACTTTC
CASSSQGGSGANVLTF
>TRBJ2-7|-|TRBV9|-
TGTGCCAGCAGCGGACGGGACACTTACGAGCAGTACTTC
CASSGRDTYEQYF
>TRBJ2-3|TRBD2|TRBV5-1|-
TGCGCCAGCAGCTTCAGTAGCGGGGGAACAGATACGCAGTATTTT
CASSFSSGGTDTQYF
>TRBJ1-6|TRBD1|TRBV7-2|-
TGTGCCAGCAGCCGCCGACAGGGGAGATTAAATTCACCCCTCCACTTT
CASSRRQGRLNSPLHF
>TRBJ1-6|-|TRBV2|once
TGTGCCAGCAGTGAACAAGGGGCGCGGAATTCACCCCTCCACTTT
CASSEQGARNSPLHF
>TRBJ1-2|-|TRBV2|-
TGTGCCAGCACCACCGAGGCCAGAAACTATGGCTACACCTTC
CASTTEARNYGYTF
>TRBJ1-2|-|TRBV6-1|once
TGTGCCAGCAGTGAAGCGGAGGGTTGGAAGGGCTACACCTTC
CASSEAEGWKGYTF